Below, 21 T cell receptor beta chains from the same sample are listed, as sequenced in a study of blood T cell repertoires in COVID-19. This table comes from immunoSEQ multiplex PCR, and its TCRdb copy is limited to in-frame clones, with some not included. The table lists about 140,000 clones, approximately 85% of them singletons, with 2.5% to 3% in the top ten. What was sequenced was peripheral blood. The receptors derive from a man in his forties or fifties with acute or convalescent COVID-19.

V gene TRBV9 combines with J gene TRBJ1-3, with 10 bases lining up with TRBD1. Looked up from germline, CDR1 is SGDLS and CDR2 is YYNGEE. V lost 3 bases, J lost 4 bases, and 13 bases stayed unmatched. This CDR3 has 18 amino acids. The CDR3 DNA follows: TGTGCCAGCAGCGCCCAGGCCGGGACAGGGGTATCCGGAAACACCATATATTTT. Residues: CASSAQAGTGVSGNTIYF.

The rearrangement joins TRBV3-1 (or the pseudogene TRBV3-2) to TRBJ2-3, with 7 bases identical to TRBD2. The CDR3 covers 16 residues. V lost 3 bases, J lost 6 bases, and 12 bases stayed unmatched. CDR1 LGHDT and CDR2 YNNKEL come from the germline V gene (reference sequence). The CDR3 sequence is CASSHGAGIMSDTQYF. The CDR3 DNA reads as TGTGCCAGCAGCCACGGAGCGGGAATTATGTCGGATACGCAGTATTTT.

This clone was observed a handful of times. J is TRBJ1-2 and V is TRBV7-2, with D hard to call. The germline V gene has CDR1 SGHTA and CDR2 FQGNSA. This CDR3 spans 16 amino acids. V gave up 1 base and J gave up 4 bases, with 16 bases separating them. CDR3 residues: CASSLGPAPQVYGYTF. Written as DNA, the CDR3 is TGTGCCAGCAGCTTAGGGCCCGCCCCCCAAGTCTATGGCTACACCTTC.

The rearrangement links TRBV6-6 to TRBJ2-5; possibly TRBD1 for D (6 bases). CDR1 is MNHNY and CDR2 is SVGAGI in the germline V gene (reference sequence). This CDR3 spans 15 amino acids. The V end was cut by 5 bases, the J end by 2 bases, with 15 bases between. The CDR3, as DNA: TGTGCCAGCAGTACCCTCACTAGGGGGCAAGAGACCCAGTACTTC. Translating it yields CASSTLTRGQETQYF.

In its sample, this clone was seen once. V usage is TRBV18 and J usage is TRBJ2-7, with D maybe TRBD2 (7 bases). Between the trimmed V and J ends, which lost 2 bases and 7 bases, there was a span of 15 bases. This CDR3 region has 14 residues. Per the germline V gene, CDR1 is KGHSH and CDR2 is LQKENI. Here the CDR3 reads CASSPDRIAGEQYF. CDR3 nucleotides: TGTGCCAGCTCACCAGACAGGATAGCGGGTGAGCAGTACTTC.

V gene TRBV9 combines with J gene TRBJ2-1; 9 bases are a match to TRBD1. Germline V CDR1 and CDR2: SGDLS, YYNGEE. The CDR3 loop spans 15 amino acids. V lost 3 bases and J lost 6; bases outside the gene matches: 7. The CDR3 DNA reads TGTGCCAGCAGCGCTCCGGGACAGGGTCCCAATGAGCAGTTCTTC. Translation: CASSAPGQGPNEQFF.

This chain connects TRBV5-5 to TRBJ1-1, with 7 bases that match TRBD1. Unmatched junction bases numbered 7, after V lost 2 bases and J lost 3 bases. The CDR3 contains 15 residues. The germline gives CDR1 SGHKS, CDR2 YYEKEE (reference sequence). For the CDR3, the DNA is TGTGCCAGCAGCTTTTCAGGGGGTCGGGACACTGAAGCTTTCTTT. It specifies CASSFSGGRDTEAFF.

The chain recombines TRBV6-2 or TRBV6-3 with TRBJ1-5, with D uncertain. The germline CDR1 and CDR2 sequences are MNHEY and SVGEGT. With 6 bases removed from V and 6 bases from J, the gap between germline ends came to 21 bases. The CDR3 covers 16 residues. CDR3 DNA sequence: TGTGCCAGCAGCCCCGGTCCACCCCCCCTCGTTCAGCCCCAGCATTTT. Amino acids: CASSPGPPPLVQPQHF.

The CDR3 DNA sequence: TGCGCCAGCAGCTCTGTACCGGGACAGGGGGCCGACGAGCAGTACTTC. It yields the protein CASSSVPGQGADEQYF. The V and J genes are TRBV4-1 and TRBJ2-7; the match to TRBD1 covers 12 bases. In germline, CDR1 is MGHRA, CDR2 YSYEKL. The CDR3 covers 16 residues. V lost 5 bases and J lost 5; bases outside the gene matches: 10.

V usage is TRBV12-3 or TRBV12-4 and J usage is TRBJ2-2; D gene uncertain. Trimming took 7 bases from V and 6 from J, leaving 9 bases between them. This CDR3 has 12 amino acids. The CDR3 loop is CASTLEAGELFF. The CDR3 DNA reads TGTGCCAGCACCCTCGAGGCCGGGGAGCTGTTTTTT.

The CDR3 bases are TGTGCCAGCAGTGATGAGGTCTACACCTTC. This gives the protein CASSDEVYTF. This sequence joins TRBV6-1 and TRBJ1-2; no clear D gene. The CDR3 extends over 10 amino acids. The ends were cut back, 3 bases at V and 10 bases at J, with 6 bases in the middle. Germline CDR1 MNHNS, CDR2 SASEGT.

This chain connects TRBV24-1 to TRBJ2-1; 13 positions match TRBD2. The V and J ends lost 4 bases and 9 bases, in that order; junction bases with no gene match: 8. From germline, CDR1 is KGHDR and CDR2 SFDVKD. This CDR3 has 16 residues. CDR3 residues: CATSDQTSGRAFEQFF. DNA of the CDR3: TGTGCCACCAGTGACCAAACTAGCGGGAGGGCCTTTGAGCAGTTCTTC.

The chain carries TRBV3-1 (or the pseudogene TRBV3-2) and TRBJ1-1; D call uncertain. V dropped 0 bases and J dropped 6 bases, with 11 bases sitting between them. This CDR3 has 14 residues. Germline V CDR1 and CDR2: LGHDT, YNNKEL (reference sequence). This CDR3 is CASSQELTWSEAFF. CDR3 coding DNA: TGTGCCAGCAGCCAAGAGCTGACTTGGTCTGAAGCTTTCTTT.

The genes are TRBV13 and TRBJ2-2; TRBD1 matches at 8 bases. In germline, CDR1 is PRHDT, CDR2 FYEKMQ (reference sequence). V trimming: 1 base; J trimming: 0 bases; junction bases outside the gene matches: 13. This CDR3 has 20 residues. The CDR3 coding sequence is TGTGCCAGCAGCTTAGAACAGGGGGTTAAGATCCAATCGAACACCGGGGAGCTGTTTTTT. This encodes CASSLEQGVKIQSNTGELFF.

V and J are TRBV5-1 and TRBJ2-7; 7 bases match TRBD2. Germline-derived CDR1 and CDR2 are SGHRS and YFSETQ. V shed 5 bases and J 3 bases; nucleotides not matched to a gene: 14. CDR3 length equals 16 residues. DNA of the CDR3: TGCGCCAGCAGAGCCGCCTCGGGGGGTCGGAGCTACGAGCAGTACTTC. This codes for CASRAASGGRSYEQYF.

The chain's CDR3 is CASAGTEFTGELFF. As DNA, the CDR3 is TGTGCCAGCGCGGGGACGGAGTTCACCGGGGAGCTGTTTTTT. The chain uses TRBV28 and TRBJ2-2, with TRBD2 as a possible D gene (6 bases). This CDR3 has 14 residues. V was clipped by 8 bases and J by 4 bases, with 14 bases between them. Germline-derived CDR1 and CDR2 are MDHEN and SYDVKM.

The chain joins TRBV28 to TRBJ1-5; a possible D gene is TRBD1 (5 bases). The germline V and J ends were trimmed by 1 base and 7 bases, with 20 bases remaining between them. The CDR3 contains 17 residues. Germline values: CDR1 MDHEN, CDR2 SYDVKM. The CDR3 DNA is TGTGCCAGCAGTTTATCCCTAGGCTCAGGACGGGGGCAGCCCCAGCATTTT. Amino acid sequence: CASSLSLGSGRGQPQHF.

CDR3 nucleotides: TGTGCCAGTAGTCGCGACACAGGGGGGAACTATGGCTACACCTTC. Its translation is CASSRDTGGNYGYTF. The chain combines TRBV19 with TRBJ1-2, with 8 bases lining up with TRBD1. V gave up 5 bases and J gave up 2 bases; unmatched junction bases: 7. This CDR3 spans 15 amino acids. The germline CDR1 and CDR2 sequences are LNHDA and SQIVND (reference sequence).

This sequence joins TRBV13 and TRBJ1-1; TRBD1 matches at 8 bases. The CDR3 consists of 13 residues. Per germline, CDR1 PRHDT and CDR2 FYEKMQ (reference sequence). Trimming took 10 bases from V and 2 from J; bases not matched to a gene: 6. The CDR3: CATLGQGNTEAFF. In DNA form, the CDR3 reads TGTGCCACCCTCGGACAGGGCAACACTGAAGCTTTCTTT.

Only a few counts were recorded for this clone. This rearrangement joins TRBV7-9 to TRBJ2-5, with 8 bases fitting TRBD1. The germline CDR1 and CDR2 sequences are SEHNR and FQNEAQ (reference sequence). This CDR3 contains 14 residues. V lost 4 bases, J lost 1 base, and 2 bases stayed unmatched. The CDR3 loop reads CASSSTGAQETQYF. In DNA form, the CDR3 reads TGTGCCAGCAGCTCGACAGGGGCCCAAGAGACCCAGTACTTC.

This chain uses TRBV6-4 with TRBJ1-4, with TRBD1 matching 8 bases. This CDR3 region has 19 residues. The germline gives CDR1 MRHNA, CDR2 SNTAGT. V trimming: 2 bases; J trimming: 2 bases; junction bases outside the gene matches: 13. CDR3 bases: TGTGCCAGCAGTGACCGGGGCAGGGGGCGATTTAGGACTAATGAAAAACTGTTTTTT. Translating gives CASSDRGRGRFRTNEKLFF.